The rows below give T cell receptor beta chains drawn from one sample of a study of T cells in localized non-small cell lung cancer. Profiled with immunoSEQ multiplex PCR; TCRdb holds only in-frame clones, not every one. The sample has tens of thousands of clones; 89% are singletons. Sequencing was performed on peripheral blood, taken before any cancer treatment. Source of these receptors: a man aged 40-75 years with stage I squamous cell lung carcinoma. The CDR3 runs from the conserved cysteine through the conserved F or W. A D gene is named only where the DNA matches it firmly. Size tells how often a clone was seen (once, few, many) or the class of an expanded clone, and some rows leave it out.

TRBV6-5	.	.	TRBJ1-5	TGTGCCAGCAGTTTACTAGTAGGGAAGCAGCCCCAGCATTTT	CASSLLVGKQPQHF
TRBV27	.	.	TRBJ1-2	TGTGCCAGCAGTTTGAGTGAGGGGTCCTCTCATGGCTACACCTTC	CASSLSEGSSHGYTF
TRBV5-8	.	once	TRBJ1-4	TGTGCCAGCAGCTTACGCGAAAAACTGTTTTTT	CASSLREKLFF
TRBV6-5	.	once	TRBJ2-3	TGTGCCAGCAGCCTCCAGGAGGCTAGCACAGATACGCAGTATTTT	CASSLQEASTDTQYF
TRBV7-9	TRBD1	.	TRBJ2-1	TGTGCCAGCAGCCCCGACAGGGGGCGCGGGGATGAGCAGTTCTTC	CASSPDRGRGDEQFF
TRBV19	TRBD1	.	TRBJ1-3	TGTGCCAGTGACCTTGGACAGGGGATTGGAAACACCATATATTTT	CASDLGQGIGNTIYF
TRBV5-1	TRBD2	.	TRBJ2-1	TGCGCCAGCAGCCCCTCGGCGCGGGGGGCCAATCCCCACTACAATGAGCAGTTCTTC	CASSPSARGANPHYNEQFF
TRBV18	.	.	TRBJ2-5	TGTGCCAGCTCACCGCTCCAGGACACAAGGGAGACCCAGTACTTC	CASSPLQDTRETQYF
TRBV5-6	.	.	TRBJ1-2	TGTGCCAGCAGCCCTCGTCGAGGGGGGGTCTATGGCTACACCTTC	CASSPRRGGVYGYTF
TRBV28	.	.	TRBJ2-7	TGTGCCAGCAGTTTACAGTGGGACGAGCAGTACTTC	CASSLQWDEQYF
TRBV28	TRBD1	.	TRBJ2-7	TGTGCCAGCAGTTCAAATCGAGTGGACAGGGGCCCCGAGCAGTACTTC	CASSSNRVDRGPEQYF
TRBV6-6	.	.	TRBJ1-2	TGTGCCAGCAGTGGGGCGGTCGGCTACACCTTC	CASSGAVGYTF
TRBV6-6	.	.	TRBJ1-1	TGTGCCAGCAGTTCAGGACAGATCACTGAAGCTTTCTTT	CASSSGQITEAFF
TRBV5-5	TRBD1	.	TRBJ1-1	TGTGCCAGCACCAGGTACCAGGGGGAGAACACTGAAGCTTTCTTT	CASTRYQGENTEAFF
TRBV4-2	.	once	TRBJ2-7	TGTGCCAGCAGCCAGGCCAAGACTGGTGGAGGCAAATCCTACGAGCAGTACTTC	CASSQAKTGGGKSYEQYF
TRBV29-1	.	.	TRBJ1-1	TGCAGCGTTGGCAGGGTGAACACTGAAGCTTTCTTT	CSVGRVNTEAFF
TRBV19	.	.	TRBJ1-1	TGTGCCAGTAGTATGCGTAGGGGGGGGAACACTGAAGCTTTCTTT	CASSMRRGGNTEAFF
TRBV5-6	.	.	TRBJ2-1	TGTGCCAGCAGCAACACAGGAGACTATTACAATGAGCAGTTCTTC	CASSNTGDYYNEQFF
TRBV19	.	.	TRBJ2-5	TGTGCCAGTAGTATAAGGTCTGCCCGGGCGAGCCAGTACTTC	CASSIRSARASQYF
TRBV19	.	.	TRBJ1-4	TGTGCCAGTAGTATTCAGGCAACTAATGAAAAACTGTTTTTT	CASSIQATNEKLFF
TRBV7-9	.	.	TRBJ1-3	TGTGCCAGCAGCCCCTCAGGGGCTGGAAACACCATATATTTT	CASSPSGAGNTIYF
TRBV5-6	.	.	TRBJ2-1	TGTGCCAGCAGCGGGGCGCGGTCCTACAATGAGCAGTTCTTC	CASSGARSYNEQFF
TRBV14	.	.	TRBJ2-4	TGTGCCAGCAGCCAGGACCTAGCCAAAAACATTCAGTACTTC	CASSQDLAKNIQYF
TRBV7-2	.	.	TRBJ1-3	TGTGCCAGCAGCCACGTCCATGAGGGGGGAAACACCATATATTTT	CASSHVHEGGNTIYF
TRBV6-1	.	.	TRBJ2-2	TGTGCCAGCAAAAGGTCTGGCGGGGAGCTGTTTTTT	CASKRSGGELFF
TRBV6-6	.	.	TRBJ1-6	TGTGCCAGCAGCCGGGACACGGTATTTTCACCCCTCCACTTT	CASSRDTVFSPLHF
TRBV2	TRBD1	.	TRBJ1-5	TGTGCCAGCAGTCAACAGGGGGCCGGCAATCAGCCCCAGCATTTT	CASSQQGAGNQPQHF
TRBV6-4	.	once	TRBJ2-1	TGTGCCAGCAGTGCCTCAAACCCGGGAGAAAATGGGAATGAGCAGTTCTTC	CASSASNPGENGNEQFF
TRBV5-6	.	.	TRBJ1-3	TGTGCCAGCAGCTCCCGTGGGTACACCATATATTTT	CASSSRGYTIYF
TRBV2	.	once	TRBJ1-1	TGTGCCAGCAAGGGGTTTGAGGGCACTGAAGCTTTCTTT	CASKGFEGTEAFF
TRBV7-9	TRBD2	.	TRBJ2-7	TGTGCCAGCAGCTTTGCCGCGGGGGGACCAGAATTTCCTACGAAGCAGTACTTC	CASSFAAGGPEFPTKQYF
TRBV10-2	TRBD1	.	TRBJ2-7	TGCGCCAGCAGTGGGACAGGGTCAGGCAACGAGCAGTACTTC	CASSGTGSGNEQYF
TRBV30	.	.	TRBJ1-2	TGTGCCTGGAGTGTACTGAACAGGAACTATGGCTACACCTTC	CAWSVLNRNYGYTF
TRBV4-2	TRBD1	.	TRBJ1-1	TGTGCCAGCAGCCAAGGGAAGACAGGGGGAACTGAAGCTTTCTTT	CASSQGKTGGTEAFF
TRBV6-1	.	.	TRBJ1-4	TGTGCCAGCACCCGGGCCTCTAATGAAAAACTGTTTTTT	CASTRASNEKLFF
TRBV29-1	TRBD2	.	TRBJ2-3	TGCAGCGTGGGGGGGGGACTGCTCGGAGATACGCAGTATTTT	CSVGGGLLGDTQYF
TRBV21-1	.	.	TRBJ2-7	TGTGCCAGCAGCAAAAAAGGCAGGGGTTCTTCCTACGAGCAGTACTTC	CASSKKGRGSSYEQYF